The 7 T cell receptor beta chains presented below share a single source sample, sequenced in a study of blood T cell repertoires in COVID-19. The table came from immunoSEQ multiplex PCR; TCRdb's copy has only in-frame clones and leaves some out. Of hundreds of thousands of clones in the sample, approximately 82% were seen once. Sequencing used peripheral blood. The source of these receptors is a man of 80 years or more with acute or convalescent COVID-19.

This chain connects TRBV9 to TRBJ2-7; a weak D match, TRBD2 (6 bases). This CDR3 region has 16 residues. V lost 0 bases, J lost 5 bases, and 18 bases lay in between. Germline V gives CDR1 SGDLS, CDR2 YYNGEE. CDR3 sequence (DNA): TGTGCCAGCAGCGTAGGGAGGGCAGGGCAGTCGGACGAGCAGTACTTC. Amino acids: CASSVGRAGQSDEQYF. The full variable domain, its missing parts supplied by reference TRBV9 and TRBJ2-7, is DSGVTQTPKHLITATGQRVTLRCSPRSGDLSVYWYQQSLDQGLQFLIQYYNGEERAKGNILERFSAQQFPDLHSELNLSSLELGDSALYFCASSVGRAGQSDEQYFGPGTRLTVT.

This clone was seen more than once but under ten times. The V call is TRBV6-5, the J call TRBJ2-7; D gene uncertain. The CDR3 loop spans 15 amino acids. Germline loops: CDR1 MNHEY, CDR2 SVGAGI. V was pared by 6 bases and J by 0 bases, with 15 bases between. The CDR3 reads CASSSDPRSSYEQYF. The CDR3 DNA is TGTGCCAGCAGCTCCGATCCGAGGAGCTCCTACGAGCAGTACTTC.

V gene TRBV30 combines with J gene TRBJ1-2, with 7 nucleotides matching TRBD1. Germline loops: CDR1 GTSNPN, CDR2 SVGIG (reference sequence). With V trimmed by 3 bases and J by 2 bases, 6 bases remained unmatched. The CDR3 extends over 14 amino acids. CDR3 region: CAWSQGQLNYGYTF. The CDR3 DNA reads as TGTGCCTGGAGCCAGGGACAGCTCAACTATGGCTACACCTTC.

The CDR3 DNA reads TGTGCCAGCAGCCTAGCAACTGGAGCGCAGGCCGGGGAGACCCAGTACTTC. Its protein product is CASSLATGAQAGETQYF. The chain is built from TRBV2 and TRBJ2-5; a possible D gene is TRBD2 (5 bases). Per the germline V gene, CDR1 is SNHLY and CDR2 is FYNNEI. The V end lost 6 bases, the J end lost 5 bases, and 25 bases lay between the germline ends. The CDR3 covers 17 residues.

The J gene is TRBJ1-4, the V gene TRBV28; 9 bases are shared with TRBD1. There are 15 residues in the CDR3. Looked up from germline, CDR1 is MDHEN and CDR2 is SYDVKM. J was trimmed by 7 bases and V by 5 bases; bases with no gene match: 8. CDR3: CASSLSGTGREKLFF. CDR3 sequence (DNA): TGTGCCAGCAGTCTATCCGGGACAGGGCGTGAAAAACTGTTTTTT.

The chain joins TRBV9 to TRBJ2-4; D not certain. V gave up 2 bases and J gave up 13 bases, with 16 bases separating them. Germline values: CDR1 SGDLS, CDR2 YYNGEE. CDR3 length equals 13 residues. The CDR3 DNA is TGTGCCAGCAGCGTTCAGAACGGCGAGGTCCAGTACTTC. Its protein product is CASSVQNGEVQYF.

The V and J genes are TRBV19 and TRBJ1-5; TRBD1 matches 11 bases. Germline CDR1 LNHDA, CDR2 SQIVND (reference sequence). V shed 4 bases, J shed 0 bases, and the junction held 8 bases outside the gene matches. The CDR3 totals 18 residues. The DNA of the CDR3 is TGTGCCAGTAGTACGAGGGACAGGGGGGTGTATAGCAATCAGCCCCAGCATTTT. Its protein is CASSTRDRGVYSNQPQHF. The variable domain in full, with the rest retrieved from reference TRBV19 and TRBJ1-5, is DGGITQSPKYLFRKEGQNVTLSCEQNLNHDAMYWYRQDPGQGLRLIYYSQIVNDFQKGDIAEGYSVSREKKESFPLTVTSAQKNPTAFYLCASSTRDRGVYSNQPQHFGDGTRLSIL.